A single sample is the source of the 4 T cell receptor beta chains below, sequenced in a study of blood T cell repertoires in COVID-19. Using immunoSEQ multiplex PCR, the repertoire was profiled, and TCRdb retains in-frame clones only, with some absent. Of about 220,000 clones in the sample, approximately 80% were seen once. What was sequenced was peripheral blood. The receptor set was obtained from a human donor in a cohort sampled during active COVID-19.

V and J are TRBV7-2 and TRBJ2-2; 7 positions agree with TRBD1. The V segment lost 6 bases and the J segment 4 bases; nucleotides outside the gene matches: 8. The CDR3 runs 15 residues. CDR1 and CDR2 (germline): SGHTA, FQGNSA. The CDR3, as DNA: TGTGCCAGCAGGACCGGGACAGCTAGCACCGGGGAGCTGTTTTTT. It is translated as CASRTGTASTGELFF.

This sequence joins TRBV10-2 and TRBJ1-5; maybe TRBD1 (6 bases). The CDR3 consists of 14 residues. Trimming removed 6 bases at V and 4 bases at J, with 13 bases between. Looked up from germline, CDR1 is WSHSY and CDR2 is SAAADI. The chain's CDR3 is CASSATGSNQPQHF. CDR3 coding DNA: TGCGCCAGCAGCGCTACAGGGAGTAATCAGCCCCAGCATTTT.

The table lists this clone with a count of one. The genes are TRBV9 and TRBJ2-1; D remains unclear. Germline loops: CDR1 SGDLS, CDR2 YYNGEE. Trimming stripped 0 bases from V and 0 bases from J, with 16 bases between. This CDR3 comprises 18 residues. The CDR3 spells CASSVALHDTGSYNEQFF. CDR3 DNA sequence: TGTGCCAGCAGCGTAGCCCTACATGACACCGGCTCCTACAATGAGCAGTTCTTC.

The chain carries TRBV4-1 and TRBJ2-7; D is perhaps TRBD1 (6 bases). From germline, CDR1 is MGHRA and CDR2 YSYEKL. There are 15 residues in the CDR3. The V end was cut by 0 bases, the J end by 6 bases, with 15 bases between. The CDR3 region is CASSQDIRGEGEQYF. CDR3 DNA: TGCGCCAGCAGCCAAGATATCAGGGGCGAGGGCGAGCAGTACTTC.